This TCR beta chain was profiled in a study of T cells in Graves' hyperthyroidism and ophthalmopathy. TCR beta CDR3 sequences were amplified from RNA transcripts. A first-round RT-PCR of the TCR CDR3 used the HTBI primer set. TCRdb fed the multiplex PCR reads into MiXCR, producing one record per CDR3 protein. Among over 400,000 distinct CDR3 sequences, roughly 14% were seen once, and the ten largest hold less than 15%. There are many counts of this clonotype. The germline V gene has CDR1 SNHLY and CDR2 FYNNEI. V lost 4 bases to trimming and J lost 4 bases, with 5 bases between them. The CDR3 contains 11 residues.

The rearrangement links TRBV2 to TRBJ2-7; D is ambiguous. The source material was blood. This clonotype was obtained from a man aged 18 to 30 with Graves' ophthalmopathy. CDR3 DNA: TGTGCCAGCAGTGCCTTTTACGAGCAGTACTTC. As protein: CASSAFYEQYF.